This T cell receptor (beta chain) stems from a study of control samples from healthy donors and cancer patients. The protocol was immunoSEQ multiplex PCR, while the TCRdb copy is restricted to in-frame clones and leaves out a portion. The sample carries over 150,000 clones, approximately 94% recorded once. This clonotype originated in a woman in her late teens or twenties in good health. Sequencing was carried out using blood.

The DNA for the CDR3 is TGCGCCAGCAGCTGGGGACAGGGGGCAATCACTGAAGCTTTCTTT. It codes for CASSWGQGAITEAFF. The V call is TRBV5-1, the J call TRBJ1-1; TRBD1 agrees at 12 bases. The germline CDR1 and CDR2 sequences are SGHRS and YFSETQ. There are 15 residues in the CDR3. J lost 4 bases, V lost 3 bases, and 4 bases had no gene match.